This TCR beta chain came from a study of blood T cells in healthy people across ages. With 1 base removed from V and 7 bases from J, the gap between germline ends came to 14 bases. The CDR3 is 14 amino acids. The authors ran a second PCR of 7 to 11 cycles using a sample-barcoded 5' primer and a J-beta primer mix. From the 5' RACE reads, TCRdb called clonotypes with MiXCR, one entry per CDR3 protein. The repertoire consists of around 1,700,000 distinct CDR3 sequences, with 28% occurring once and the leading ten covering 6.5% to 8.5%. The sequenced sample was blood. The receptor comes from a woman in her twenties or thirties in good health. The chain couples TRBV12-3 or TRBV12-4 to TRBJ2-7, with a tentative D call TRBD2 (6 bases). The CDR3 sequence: CASSLGDPRGEQYF. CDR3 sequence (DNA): TGTGCCAGCAGTTTAGGGGACCCTCGGGGGGAGCAGTACTTC.